This T cell receptor beta chain was retrieved from a study of human T cells and chemical hapten exposure. About the study: Per-sample TCR yields varied mainly from small pooled library volume differences.

V gave up 5 bases and J gave up 5 bases, with 16 bases separating them. Germline CDR1 and CDR2: SGHTA and FQGNSA. The CDR3 loop spans 15 amino acids. This clonotype has more than one count but fewer than ten. Regarding time point: patch test 1, 2 weeks after DPC sensitization. Documented treatment: therapeutic diphenylcyclopropenone sensitization with weekly scalp DPC. Each donor was an alopecia patient between 18 and 70 years of age who qualified for DPC. It was from unfractionated whole blood that total RNA was extracted. Each CDR3 protein gets one entry after TCRdb re-called the RACE reads with MiXCR. Found here are some 190,000 distinct CDR3 sequences, about a fifth of them singletons; the top ten hold about 6.7%.

The sample was whole blood, taken in connection with sensitization to the hapten diphenylcyclopropenone (DPC). The chain couples TRBV7-2 to TRBJ2-1; the D gene is possibly TRBD2 (5 bases). The TCR comes from a woman aged 50 to 60 with alopecia areata. Some clones in this sample may be carry-over from other donors' samples. As DNA, the CDR3 is TGTGCCAGCAGCCCCACGAGCGGTAATAACAATGAGCAGTTCTTC. The encoded protein is CASSPTSGNNNEQFF.